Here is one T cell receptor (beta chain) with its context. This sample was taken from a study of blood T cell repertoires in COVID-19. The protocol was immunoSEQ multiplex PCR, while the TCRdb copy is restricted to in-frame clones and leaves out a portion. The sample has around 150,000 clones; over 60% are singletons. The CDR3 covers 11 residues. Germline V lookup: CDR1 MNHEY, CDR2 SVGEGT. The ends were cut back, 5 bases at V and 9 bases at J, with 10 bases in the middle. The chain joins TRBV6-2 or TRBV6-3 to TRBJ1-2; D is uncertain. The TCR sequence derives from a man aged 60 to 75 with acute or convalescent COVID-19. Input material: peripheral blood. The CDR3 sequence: CASSGMMSYTF. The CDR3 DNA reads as TGTGCCAGCAGTGGCATGATGAGCTACACCTTC.